A single sample is the source of the 28 T cell receptor beta chains below, sequenced in a study of T-cell reconstitution after alpha-beta-depleted transplantation in children. Findings and limits, study-wide: Most T-cell counts and diversity one year after the transplant came from T cells that were newly produced.

These TCRs' antigens remain unknown. Unique molecular identifiers were used in preparing the TCRbeta library. MiXCR was run by TCRdb on the PCR reads, yielding one entry per CDR3 protein. The sample includes hundreds of thousands of distinct CDR3 sequences, around 7.3% of them seen just once. The source was peripheral blood, collected 360 days after TCRalphabeta/CD19-depleted stem cell transplant. These receptors all stem from a female patient younger than 10 who had a stem cell transplant for Fanconi anemia, so the T cells may come from the graft donor.

This clonotype was observed many times. The genes are TRBV20-1 and TRBJ1-5; D gene uncertain. The CDR3 has 13 amino acids. In germline, CDR1 is DFQATT, CDR2 SNEGSKA (reference sequence). Trimming removed 5 bases at V and 4 bases at J, with 12 bases between. The chain's CDR3 is CSADEGRNQPQHF. CDR3 nucleotides: TGCAGTGCTGACGAAGGACGGAATCAGCCCCAGCATTTT.

V and J are TRBV7-3 and TRBJ2-1, with 7 bases identical to TRBD2. The CDR3 has 15 amino acids. V lost 4 bases, J lost 5 bases, and 8 bases stayed unmatched. Germline V lookup: CDR1 SGHTA, CDR2 FQGTGA. The CDR3: CASSSGRAGNNEQFF. In nucleotides, the CDR3 is TGTGCCAGCAGCTCGGGGAGGGCCGGGAACAATGAGCAGTTCTTC.

The V and J genes are TRBV6-1 and TRBJ2-1; D could derive from TRBD1 or TRBD2 (5 bases each). The V and J ends lost 4 bases and 6 bases respectively, with 10 bases between them. Per germline, CDR1 MNHNS and CDR2 SASEGT. This CDR3 has 13 residues. In nucleotides, the CDR3 is TGTGCCAGCAGTGTGGGGGTTTCCAATGAGCAGTTCTTC. Amino acids: CASSVGVSNEQFF.

This clonotype was picked up a small number of times. The chain is built from TRBV4-3 and TRBJ1-1; D call uncertain. Germline V gene data show CDR1 as LGHNA and CDR2 as YSLEER. Trimming took 0 bases from V and 0 from J, leaving 17 bases between them. CDR3 length: 18 amino acids. CDR3 protein: CASSQDTAASGVNTEAFF. In DNA form, the CDR3 reads TGCGCCAGCAGCCAAGACACCGCGGCGTCCGGGGTGAACACTGAAGCTTTCTTT.

The table lists this clonotype with a few counts. Here the CDR3 DNA reads TGTGCCAGCAGTTTCCGACAGGGAGGGGAGACCCAGTACTTC. It is translated as CASSFRQGGETQYF. The chain carries TRBV6-2 or TRBV6-3 and TRBJ2-5; D may correspond to TRBD1 or TRBD2 (7 bases each). The V end lost 4 bases, the J end lost 5 bases, and 14 bases lay between the germline ends. Germline lookup yields CDR1 MNHEY and CDR2 SVGEGT. The CDR3 is 14 amino acids.

Only a few counts were recorded for this clonotype. J is TRBJ1-2 and V is TRBV6-5; D not certain. V lost 4 bases and J lost 8, with 20 bases in between. The CDR3 is 15 amino acids. The germline gives CDR1 MNHEY, CDR2 SVGAGI. CDR3 bases: TGTGCCAGCAGTTTCTCAGGTACCCCTTCCTGGGGCTACACCTTC. Its translation is CASSFSGTPSWGYTF.

This clonotype has a count of ten or more. The chain has TRBV12-3 or TRBV12-4 and TRBJ1-6; D is ambiguous. This CDR3 is built from 13 residues. The V end was cut by 4 bases, the J end by 10 bases, with 11 bases between. The CDR3 spells CASSYDRMSPLHF. DNA for the CDR3: TGTGCCAGCAGTTACGACCGAATGTCACCCCTCCACTTT.

This chain uses TRBV20-1 with TRBJ2-5; the D gene could be TRBD1 or TRBD2 (5 bases each). Germline values: CDR1 DFQATT, CDR2 SNEGSKA (reference sequence). This CDR3 is built from 12 residues. V was cut by 3 bases and J by 7 bases, with 12 bases left in between. The CDR3: CSASWGSGTQYF. For the CDR3, the DNA is TGCAGTGCTAGCTGGGGGAGCGGGACCCAGTACTTC.

Ten or more counts support this clonotype. The chain has TRBV24-1 and TRBJ1-1; D is undetermined. The CDR3 loop spans 10 amino acids. Deletions cut 6 bases from V and 8 bases from J, with 6 bases between. Germline CDR1 reads KGHDR; CDR2 reads SFDVKD. CDR3 bases: TGTGCCACCAGTCCAGTAGAAGCTTTCTTT. It translates to CATSPVEAFF.

This clonotype was seen ten or more times. The chain is built from TRBV28 and TRBJ2-1; D not certain. V gave up 4 bases and J gave up 6 bases, with 16 bases separating them. The CDR3 extends over 15 amino acids. The germline V gene has CDR1 MDHEN and CDR2 SYDVKM. This CDR3 is CASSSRLPWTNEQFF. CDR3 in DNA: TGTGCCAGCAGTTCTCGACTCCCTTGGACCAATGAGCAGTTCTTC.

This clonotype was seen only a few times. This chain links TRBV28 with TRBJ1-4; D is possibly TRBD1 (5 bases). CDR3 length: 14 amino acids. Looked up from germline, CDR1 is MDHEN and CDR2 is SYDVKM. Trimming took 1 base from V and 4 from J, leaving 7 bases between them. The CDR3 sequence is CASSLSGFNEKLFF. The DNA for the CDR3 is TGTGCCAGCAGTTTATCAGGGTTTAATGAAAAACTGTTTTTT.

V gene TRBV12-3 or TRBV12-4 combines with J gene TRBJ1-1; possibly TRBD1 for D (5 bases). The germline V and J ends were trimmed by 3 bases and 1 base, with 15 bases remaining between them. This CDR3 comprises 16 residues. In DNA form, the CDR3 reads TGTGCCAGCAGTTTCGCGGCAGGGAGGGGGAACACTGAAGCTTTCTTT. Its protein is CASSFAAGRGNTEAFF.

This clonotype was detected only a few times. The chain uses TRBV29-1 and TRBJ2-2, with D possibly being TRBD1 (5 bases). This CDR3 spans 13 amino acids. Germline CDR1 reads SQVTM; CDR2 reads ANQGSEA. Trimming took off 6 bases at V and 2 bases at J, with 10 bases between the two ends. The CDR3 here is CSVRVDNTGELFF. The CDR3 region has the DNA TGCAGCGTCAGGGTAGATAACACCGGGGAGCTGTTTTTT.

V is TRBV7-9 and J is TRBJ1-2; unclear D gene. Germline lookup yields CDR1 SEHNR and CDR2 FQNEAQ (reference sequence). The CDR3 totals 12 residues. V was pared by 8 bases and J by 4 bases, with 11 bases between. The CDR3, as DNA: TGTGCCAGCGGGTCTAACCCCTATGGCTACACCTTC. This encodes CASGSNPYGYTF.

The table lists this clonotype with many counts. CDR3 in amino acids: CASSYSSGTANTGELFF. CDR3 nucleotide sequence: TGTGCCAGCAGTTACTCATCCGGGACTGCGAACACCGGGGAGCTGTTTTTT. The chain recombines TRBV6-5 with TRBJ2-2; D may be TRBD2 (6 bases). CDR1 is MNHEY and CDR2 is SVGAGI in the germline V gene. Trimming left V 0 bases short and J 0 bases short, with 11 bases between. The CDR3 is made up of 17 amino acids.

This clonotype has at least ten counts. This chain joins TRBV7-9 and TRBJ1-1; tentatively, D is TRBD1 (6 bases). CDR1 and CDR2 from the germline V gene are SEHNR and FQNEAQ (reference sequence). This CDR3 spans 11 amino acids. The V end lost 3 bases, the J end lost 10 bases, and 9 bases lay between the germline ends. DNA of the CDR3: TGTGCCAGCAGCTTGGGCAGGGGAGCTTTCTTT. It translates to CASSLGRGAFF.

The rearrangement uses TRBV20-1 and TRBJ2-3, with 10 bases matching TRBD2. The CDR3 runs 14 residues. CDR1 and CDR2 (germline): DFQATT, SNEGSKA (reference sequence). The chain's CDR3 is CIWGSGGLTDTQYF. Here the CDR3 DNA reads TGCATCTGGGGTAGCGGGGGGTTAACAGATACGCAGTATTTT.

In this sample, this clonotype turned up many times. This chain links TRBV9 with TRBJ1-2; no definite D call. There are 15 residues in the CDR3. Deletions cut 0 bases from V and 1 base from J, with 10 bases between. CDR1 is SGDLS and CDR2 is YYNGEE in the germline V gene. The CDR3 region has the DNA TGTGCCAGCAGCGTAGGGGTGGAGATTAACTATGGCTACACCTTC. Encoded protein: CASSVGVEINYGYTF.

The chain combines TRBV5-1 with TRBJ1-1; D remains unclear. CDR3 length equals 12 residues. Germline V gene sequence: CDR1 SGHRS, CDR2 YFSETQ. Trimming took 4 bases from V and 7 from J, leaving 11 bases between them. CDR3 nucleotide sequence: TGCGCCAGCAGCCCTCAAGATGGTGAAGCTTTCTTT. This sequence encodes CASSPQDGEAFF.

The chain links TRBV18 to TRBJ2-5, with D tentatively TRBD1 or TRBD2 (5 bases each). The ends were cut back, 4 bases at V and 4 bases at J, with 16 bases in the middle. In germline, CDR1 is KGHSH, CDR2 LQKENI. CDR3 length: 15 amino acids. This CDR3 reads CASSRENDSGETQYF. CDR3 in DNA: TGTGCCAGCTCACGTGAAAACGACAGCGGAGAGACCCAGTACTTC.

This clonotype appeared many times. The rearrangement joins TRBV4-3 to TRBJ2-3; the match to TRBD2 covers 9 bases. With V trimmed by 4 bases and J by 2 bases, 28 bases remained unmatched. This CDR3 spans 23 amino acids. Germline lookup yields CDR1 LGHNA and CDR2 YSLEER. The CDR3 DNA reads TGCGCCAGCAGCCTACACTTCGGACGGAAAGCGGAGCGGGAGGTATTGTTCACAGATACGCAGTATTTT. Translation gives CASSLHFGRKAEREVLFTDTQYF.

This clonotype occurred many times. V is TRBV7-9 and J is TRBJ1-2; D is ambiguous. The CDR3 is 13 residues long. The V end was cut by 0 bases, the J end by 2 bases, with 4 bases between. CDR1 is SEHNR and CDR2 is FQNEAQ in the germline V gene (reference sequence). This CDR3 is CASSLAVNYGYTF. CDR3 DNA sequence: TGTGCCAGCAGCTTAGCAGTAAACTATGGCTACACCTTC.

This clonotype was counted at least ten times. The chain joins TRBV7-2 to TRBJ2-1; D gene unclear. Germline loops: CDR1 SGHTA, CDR2 FQGNSA. Trimming pared 3 bases from V and 10 bases from J, leaving 7 bases between. CDR3 length: 11 amino acids. The CDR3 DNA is TGTGCCAGCAGCTTTGTCCAGGAGCAGTTCTTC. It encodes CASSFVQEQFF.

The chain uses TRBV28 and TRBJ1-2; no reliable D call. V lost 3 bases and J lost 2, with 7 bases in between. This CDR3 is 13 amino acids long. From germline, CDR1 is MDHEN and CDR2 SYDVKM. CDR3 nucleotide sequence: TGTGCCAGCAGTTTCCTCTGGAACTATGGCTACACCTTC. Amino acids: CASSFLWNYGYTF.

This clonotype was observed a few times. The chain has TRBV6-5 and TRBJ2-3, with unresolved D. The germline CDR1 and CDR2 sequences are MNHEY and SVGAGI. V was shortened by 2 bases and J by 2 bases, with 8 bases between the two germline ends. The CDR3 length is 14 residues. CDR3 in amino acids: CASSYGPTTDTQYF. The CDR3 DNA reads TGTGCCAGCAGTTACGGGCCAACCACAGATACGCAGTATTTT.

The table lists this clonotype with a count of one. The junction shows a germline mismatch at one end, possibly a read error. The chain joins TRBV28 to TRBJ2-3; D may be TRBD2 (5 bases). Germline-derived CDR1 and CDR2 are MDHEN and SYDVKM. The CDR3 runs to 10 residues. The CDR3 DNA reads TGTGCCAGCAGGGGAGATATGCAGTATTTT. This encodes CASRGDMQYF. Full variable domain (remainder filled in from reference TRBV28 and TRBJ2-3): DVKVTQSSRYLVKRTGEKVFLECVQDMDHENMFWYRQDPGLGLRLIYFSYDVKMKEKGDIPEGYSVSREKKERFSLILESASTNQTSMYLCASRGDMQYFGPGTRLTVL.

This clonotype was observed a few times. This chain links TRBV28 with TRBJ2-3; D gene uncertain. CDR3 size: 15 residues. The V gene lost 7 bases and the J gene lost 4 bases, with 18 bases spanning the gap. Germline-derived CDR1 and CDR2 are MDHEN and SYDVKM. CDR3 coding DNA: TGTGCCAGCACCCGGTCGCACATCCAGTCAGATACGCAGTATTTT. Protein sequence: CASTRSHIQSDTQYF.

This clonotype was observed at least ten times. The rearrangement links TRBV6-5 to TRBJ2-1; the D call may be TRBD1 or TRBD2 (6 bases each). Trimming shortened V by 2 bases and J by 9 bases, and 11 bases separated the two germline ends. The CDR3 is made up of 13 amino acids. The germline CDR1 and CDR2 sequences are MNHEY and SVGAGI. The CDR3 loop reads CASSYLGGGEQFF. CDR3 DNA sequence: TGTGCCAGCAGTTACCTGGGGGGCGGTGAGCAGTTCTTC.